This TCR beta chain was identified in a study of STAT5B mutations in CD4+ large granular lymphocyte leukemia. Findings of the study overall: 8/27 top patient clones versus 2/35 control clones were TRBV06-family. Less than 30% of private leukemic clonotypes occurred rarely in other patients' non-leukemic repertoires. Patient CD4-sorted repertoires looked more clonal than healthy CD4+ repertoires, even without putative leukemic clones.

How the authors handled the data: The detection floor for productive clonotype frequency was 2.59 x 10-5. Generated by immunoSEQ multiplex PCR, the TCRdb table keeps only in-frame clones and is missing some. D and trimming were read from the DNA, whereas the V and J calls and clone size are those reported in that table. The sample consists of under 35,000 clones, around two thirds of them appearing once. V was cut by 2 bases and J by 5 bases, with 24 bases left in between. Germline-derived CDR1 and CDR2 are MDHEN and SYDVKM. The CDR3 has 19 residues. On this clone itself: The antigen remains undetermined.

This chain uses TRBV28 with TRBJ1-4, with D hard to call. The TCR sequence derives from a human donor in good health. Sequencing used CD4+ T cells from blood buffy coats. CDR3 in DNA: TGTGCCAGCAGTTTAGGCGGGTTATCGAGGCGGTTAAGAAATGAAAAACTGTTTTTT. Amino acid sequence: CASSLGGLSRRLRNEKLFF. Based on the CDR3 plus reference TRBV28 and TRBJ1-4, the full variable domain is DVKVTQSSRYLVKRTGEKVFLECVQDMDHENMFWYRQDPGLGLRLIYFSYDVKMKEKGDIPEGYSVSREKKERFSLILESASTNQTSMYLCASSLGGLSRRLRNEKLFFGSGTQLSVL.